This TCR beta chain was captured by sequencing in a study of identical twins. The study, taken as a whole, reports: Insertions ran lower in abundant cord blood beta clonotypes, though not in memory repertoires. Cross-sectional statistical analysis, not tracking of the same donors, underpinned the conclusions. Alpha sequences that were out-of-frame and twin-shared showed an excess of low generation probability.

Per the germline V gene, CDR1 is KGHSH and CDR2 is LQKENI. The CDR3 is made up of 15 amino acids. The junction had 7 bases not matched to a gene; V was cut back by 0 bases and J by 9 bases. A universal primer site came from template switching; cDNA carried unique molecular identifiers. Each CDR3 protein is one row after TCRdb ran MiXCR on the 5' RACE reads. The sample has a few hundred thousand distinct CDR3 sequences; approximately 16% are singletons. With respect to this clonotype: The antigen remains unidentified.

The sample was also reused in another study, on yellow fever vaccine responses in identical twins.

The specimen sequenced was CD4+ T cells sorted from blood. The V call is TRBV18, the J call TRBJ2-1; 8 bases fit TRBD2. The receptor was isolated from a woman in her late teens or twenties in good health. CDR3 nucleotides: TGTGCCAGCTCACCACCGACGGGGGGGCCAGGTGAGCAGTTCTTC. Its translation: CASSPPTGGPGEQFF. Drawing the rest from reference TRBV18 and TRBJ2-1, the complete variable domain is NAGVMQNPRHLVRRRGQEARLRCSPMKGHSHVYWYRQLPEEGLKFMVYLQKENIIDESGMPKERFSAEFPKEGPSILRIQQVVRGDSAAYFCASSPPTGGPGEQFFGPGTRLTVL.